The clone carrying this TCR beta chain was seen more than once but under ten times. The entry originates in a study of cytotoxic CD8 clonotypes in ibrutinib-treated CLL. The overall study: Response samples were drawn at a median of approximately 11 months of treatment, range 6 to 36.

The CDR3 is made up of 16 amino acids. Germline V CDR1 and CDR2: SEHNR, FQNEAQ (reference sequence). The V segment lost 5 bases and the J segment 2 bases; nucleotides outside the gene matches: 8. Profiling relied on immunoSEQ multiplex PCR, and the TCRdb table lists in-frame clones only, not all of them. The repertoire holds under 200,000 clones, under 90% seen once, with 3.5% to 5.5% in the top ten. The chain couples TRBV7-9 to TRBJ2-3; the match to TRBD2 covers 9 bases. Sequenced here: PBMCs, sampled after 24 months of ibrutinib treatment. The sequence was obtained from a human donor with chronic lymphocytic leukemia. The CDR3 DNA is TGTGCCAGCAGCCCGGTAGCGGGGGCCGTCACAGATACGCAGTATTTT. Translated: CASSPVAGAVTDTQYF.